The 20 T cell receptor beta chains below all came from one sample that was sequenced in a study of T-cell reconstitution after alpha-beta-depleted transplantation in children. The library targeted TCRbeta and was prepared with unique molecular identifiers. In TCRdb, the PCR reads were re-called with MiXCR into one record per CDR3 protein. This sample has about 640,000 distinct CDR3 sequences, with roughly 17% found just once. Sequenced material: PBMCs from the stem cell graft donor, taken from the stem cell graft. Every receptor here comes from a human donor who donated a stem cell graft to a child with acute myeloid leukemia.

This clonotype turned up a few times. V and J are TRBV7-2 and TRBJ2-5, with TRBD1 identical over 8 bases. This CDR3 region has 18 residues. Germline loops: CDR1 SGHTA, CDR2 FQGNSA. Trimming cost V 3 bases and J 1 base; bases outside gene matches: 13. CDR3 residues: CASSFPGYRGTSQETQYF. The CDR3 DNA sequence: TGTGCCAGCAGCTTCCCAGGGTACAGGGGGACTTCCCAAGAGACCCAGTACTTC.

This clonotype has ten or more counts. V gene TRBV7-2 combines with J gene TRBJ1-2, with D unclear. Trimming removed 5 bases at V and 4 bases at J, with 5 bases between. Germline-derived CDR1 and CDR2 are SGHTA and FQGNSA. The CDR3 totals 11 residues. This CDR3 is CASSPSYGYTF. The CDR3 DNA is TGTGCCAGCAGCCCGTCCTATGGCTACACCTTC. The full variable domain, completed using reference TRBV7-2 and TRBJ1-2, is GAGVSQSPSNKVTEKGKDVELRCDPISGHTALYWYRQSLGQGLEFLIYFQGNSAPDKSGLPSDRFSAERTGGSVSTLTIQRTQQEDSAVYLCASSPSYGYTFGSGTRLTVV.

There are many counts of this clonotype. The chain recombines TRBV27 with TRBJ2-1; 8 bases map to TRBD1. Germline V gene data show CDR1 as MNHEY and CDR2 as SMNVEV (reference sequence). CDR3 length equals 13 residues. The V segment lost 8 bases and the J segment 6 bases; nucleotides outside the gene matches: 6. CDR3: CASRRTGLNEQFF. The CDR3 DNA follows: TGTGCCAGCCGGCGGACAGGGCTCAATGAGCAGTTCTTC.

V gene TRBV7-2 combines with J gene TRBJ1-4, with no clear D. Trimming pared 5 bases from V and 13 bases from J, leaving 17 bases between. The CDR3 runs to 13 residues. Germline V gene data show CDR1 as SGHTA and CDR2 as FQGNSA. CDR3 in DNA: TGTGCCAGCAGCCGGACTTTGGACGAGGGACTGTTTTTT. This translates into CASSRTLDEGLFF.

The chain links TRBV11-1 to TRBJ1-1, with D perhaps TRBD1 (6 bases). The CDR3 is 19 residues long. Germline values: CDR1 SGHAT, CDR2 FQDESV (reference sequence). V lost 0 bases and J lost 0, with 20 bases in between. CDR3 amino acids: CASSLAGPGTSSMNTEAFF. Written as DNA, the CDR3 is TGTGCCAGCAGCTTAGCGGGGCCCGGGACATCCTCCATGAACACTGAAGCTTTCTTT.

This clonotype was seen many times. V usage is TRBV20-1 and J usage is TRBJ1-6, with 7 positions matching TRBD1. The CDR3 covers 15 residues. With V trimmed by 5 bases and J by 9 bases, 13 bases remained unmatched. In germline, CDR1 is DFQATT, CDR2 SNEGSKA (reference sequence). The CDR3 DNA reads as TGCAGTGCTCCCCCGACAGGGAGTACGGGTTCACCCCTCCACTTT. This gives the protein CSAPPTGSTGSPLHF.

This clonotype was observed at least ten times. The chain couples TRBV7-2 to TRBJ2-1; 11 bases agree with TRBD2. Germline lookup yields CDR1 SGHTA and CDR2 FQGNSA. This CDR3 is 15 amino acids long. V dropped 5 bases and J dropped 3; count of bases not matched to a gene: 3. The CDR3 region is CASSATSGGYNEQFF. The DNA for the CDR3 is TGTGCCAGCAGCGCAACTAGCGGGGGCTACAATGAGCAGTTCTTC. Drawing the rest from reference TRBV7-2 and TRBJ2-1, the complete variable domain is GAGVSQSPSNKVTEKGKDVELRCDPISGHTALYWYRQSLGQGLEFLIYFQGNSAPDKSGLPSDRFSAERTGGSVSTLTIQRTQQEDSAVYLCASSATSGGYNEQFFGPGTRLTVL.

This clonotype occurred a few times. The chain is built from TRBV5-1 and TRBJ2-7; D is perhaps TRBD2 (5 bases). Trimming removed 0 bases at V and 6 bases at J, with 16 bases between. The CDR3 sequence is 15 residues long. Germline V gives CDR1 SGHRS, CDR2 YFSETQ. For the CDR3, the DNA is TGCGCCAGCAGCTTGGCGCTAGCAGGTAGAGGCGAGCAGTACGTC. Its protein product is CASSLALAGRGEQYV.

The chain couples TRBV11-2 to TRBJ2-7, with TRBD1 identical over 10 bases. Germline trimming cut 5 bases from V and 5 bases from J; bases unmatched to any gene: 12. CDR1 is SGHAT, CDR2 FQNNGV, per germline. The CDR3 sequence is 16 residues long. The CDR3, as DNA: TGTGCCAGCAGCCCGGGGTATGGGACAGGGGTCGACGAGCAGTACGTC. Translated, it gives CASSPGYGTGVDEQYV.

The chain is built from TRBV11-3 and TRBJ2-1, with unresolved D. Germline values: CDR1 SGHNT, CDR2 YENEEA. Trimming removed 7 bases at V and 6 bases at J, with 13 bases between. The CDR3 covers 13 residues. CDR3 sequence reads: CASTDQGPNEQFF. The CDR3 nucleotides are TGTGCCAGCACCGACCAAGGCCCCAATGAGCAGTTCTTC. The full variable domain, completed using reference TRBV11-3 and TRBJ2-1, is EAGVVQSPRYKIIEKKQPVAFWCNPISGHNTLYWYLQNLGQGPELLIRYENEEAVDDSQLPKDRFSAERLKGVDSTLKIQPAELGDSAVYLCASTDQGPNEQFFGPGTRLTVL.

The gene calls are TRBV5-1 and TRBJ2-4; no clear D gene. From germline, CDR1 is SGHRS and CDR2 YFSETQ. V was pared by 2 bases and J by 1 base, with 16 bases between. The CDR3 runs to 17 residues. The CDR3 is CASSFGRLAQAKNIQYF. CDR3 nucleotides: TGCGCCAGCAGCTTTGGACGTCTCGCCCAGGCCAAAAACATTCAGTACTTC.

V usage is TRBV5-1 and J usage is TRBJ2-1; D remains ambiguous. Germline V gene sequence: CDR1 SGHRS, CDR2 YFSETQ. The V gene lost 2 bases and the J gene lost 4 bases, with 10 bases spanning the gap. This CDR3 region has 14 residues. CDR3 bases: TGCGCCAGCAGCTTCAGCCCTCCATACAATGAGCAGTTCTTC. Translated: CASSFSPPYNEQFF.

The rearrangement joins TRBV12-3 or TRBV12-4 to TRBJ1-1; D gene ambiguous. The V and J ends lost 5 bases and 3 bases respectively, with 10 bases between them. There are 13 residues in the CDR3. DNA for the CDR3: TGTGCCAGCAGTGGCGGGCCTTACACTGAAGCTTTCTTT. The encoded protein is CASSGGPYTEAFF.

A few counts support this clonotype. The chain carries TRBV20-1 and TRBJ2-5; D not resolved. The CDR3 runs 13 residues. Per the germline V gene, CDR1 is DFQATT and CDR2 is SNEGSKA (reference sequence). The V end was cut by 5 bases, the J end by 5 bases, with 15 bases between. The CDR3 DNA reads TGCAGTGCTCCCCGGCCGGGTTCGGAGACCCAGTACTTC. It is translated as CSAPRPGSETQYF.

The rearrangement links TRBV24-1 to TRBJ2-2, with D possibly matching TRBD1 (6 bases). Trimming pared 0 bases from V and 3 bases from J, leaving 7 bases between. The germline V gene encodes CDR1 KGHDR and CDR2 SFDVKD. This CDR3 has 15 amino acids. In DNA, the CDR3 is TGTGCCACCAGTGATTTGAACAGGGACACCGGGGAGCTGTTTTTT. Its translation: CATSDLNRDTGELFF.

This clonotype has only a few counts. This rearrangement joins TRBV20-1 to TRBJ1-6; D is ambiguous. Germline assignment: CDR1 DFQATT and CDR2 SNEGSKA (reference sequence). There are 14 residues in the CDR3. Trimming cost V 6 bases and J 8 bases, with 17 bases left between them. CDR3 protein: CSALDDPADSPLHF. The CDR3 region has the DNA TGCAGTGCGTTGGATGACCCCGCGGATTCACCCCTCCACTTT.

At least ten counts were recorded for this clonotype. This rearrangement joins TRBV20-1 to TRBJ1-1; weak D call: TRBD1 (6 bases). The CDR3 loop spans 12 amino acids. V lost 7 bases to trimming and J lost 1 base, with 10 bases between them. The germline CDR1 and CDR2 sequences are DFQATT and SNEGSKA (reference sequence). In DNA form, the CDR3 reads TGCAGTGTGGACAGCCGGAACACTGAAGCTTTCTTT. It yields the protein CSVDSRNTEAFF.

This chain links TRBV27 with TRBJ1-1, with TRBD1 as a possible D gene (5 bases). The V end lost 6 bases, the J end lost 2 bases, and 25 bases lay between the germline ends. The germline gives CDR1 MNHEY, CDR2 SMNVEV (reference sequence). The CDR3 spans 18 residues. The CDR3 sequence is CASRPRGDPLKLNTEAFF. In DNA form, the CDR3 reads TGTGCCAGCAGGCCCCGGGGGGATCCCCTAAAGCTAAACACTGAAGCTTTCTTT.

Many counts were recorded for this clonotype. The CDR3 sequence: CATSVQGWDGELFF. The DNA of the CDR3 is TGTGCCACCAGTGTCCAGGGGTGGGACGGGGAGCTGTTTTTT. The chain is built from TRBV24-1 and TRBJ2-2; weak D call: TRBD1 (6 bases). CDR3 length equals 14 residues. Germline assignment: CDR1 KGHDR and CDR2 SFDVKD. The V end was cut by 5 bases, the J end by 7 bases, with 13 bases between.

The chain is built from TRBV7-8 and TRBJ2-3; D may match TRBD1 or TRBD2 (6 bases each). Deletions cut 6 bases from V and 4 bases from J, with 23 bases between. The germline V gene encodes CDR1 SGHVS and CDR2 FQNEAQ. The CDR3 totals 17 residues. CDR3: CASSLTDWGAIADTQYF. CDR3 nucleotide sequence: TGTGCCAGCAGTCTTACCGATTGGGGGGCGATAGCAGATACGCAGTATTTT.